The clone carrying this T cell receptor beta chain was picked up many times. Antigen specificity is unknown. The sample belongs to a study of T-cell reconstitution after alpha-beta-depleted transplantation in children. Study-level findings and limits: From newly produced T cells came most of the T-cell counts and diversity one year after transplant.

Unique molecular identifiers featured in how the TCRbeta library was prepared. TCRdb independently ran MiXCR on the PCR reads; one entry per CDR3 protein. The sample lists 700,000 or so distinct CDR3 sequences; over 10% were seen once. Trimming took 2 bases from V and 0 from J, leaving 9 bases between them. The germline V gene has CDR1 SGHDT and CDR2 YYEEEE. This CDR3 has 15 amino acids. This receptor was obtained from a girl aged 2 to 9 with congenital amegakaryocytic thrombocytopenia, due to receive a stem cell transplant. The gene calls are TRBV5-6 and TRBJ2-1, with D possibly matching TRBD2 (5 bases). The material sequenced was PBMCs, taken before TCRalphabeta/CD19-depleted stem cell transplant. The CDR3 DNA sequence: TGTGCCAGCAGCTTAGATCGGGGCTCCTACAATGAGCAGTTCTTC. It encodes CASSLDRGSYNEQFF.